This T cell receptor beta chain was captured by sequencing in a study of low-dose radiotherapy and immunotherapy resistance in tumors. This clonotype was detected many times. TRAV- and TRBV-specific primers primed first-strand cDNA, covering alpha and beta chains. A constant-region primer paired with the V-primer adapter amplified TCRs over 20 PCR cycles. TCRdb analysed the reads with MiXCR anew, one entry per CDR3 protein. The profile shows more than 50,000 distinct CDR3 sequences, about 23% of them singletons. The CDR3 length is 10 residues. Trimming cost V 6 bases and J 14 bases; bases outside gene matches: 9. CDR1 is DFQATT and CDR2 is SNEGSKA in the germline V gene (reference sequence). Time point given: after trial treatment. The treatment is: LDRT plus nivolumab, ipilimumab, low-dose cyclophosphamide and aspirin (RACIN trial).

This specimen was PBMCs, taken after low-dose radiotherapy plus immunotherapy. The rearrangement uses TRBV20-1 and TRBJ1-2, with 7 nucleotides matching TRBD1. This receptor was obtained from a male donor with prostate cancer. The CDR3 DNA sequence: TGCAGTGCGGAGAGGGACAGCGTGACCTTC. Translated, it gives CSAERDSVTF.